The 29 T cell receptor beta chains below were found in one sample sequenced in a study of cytomegalovirus exposure and HLA in healthy donors. TCRdb's table, derived via immunoSEQ multiplex PCR, lists solely in-frame clones and lacks some. The sample includes 150,000 to 180,000 clones, roughly 90% of them seen just once. The source material was PBMCs. These receptors were collected from a man between 18 and 29 years old in good health and CMV-seropositive.

CDR3 residues: CASSSAGTRSTDTQYF. The CDR3 coding sequence is TGTGCCAGCAGCTCCGCCGGGACAAGGAGCACAGATACGCAGTATTTT. J is TRBJ2-3 and V is TRBV7-2, with D perhaps TRBD1 (6 bases). V shed 4 bases and J shed 0 bases, with 14 bases lying between them. The CDR3 contains 16 residues. The V gene's germline CDR1 is SGHTA and CDR2 FQGNSA.

The chain has TRBV29-1 and TRBJ2-3; D is possibly TRBD1 (5 bases). This CDR3 region has 16 residues. V was trimmed by 5 bases and J by 8 bases, leaving 26 bases between them. Germline lookup yields CDR1 SQVTM and CDR2 ANQGSEA. For the CDR3, the DNA is TGCAGCGTTTCTACCCTTCCCGGAGCTCAGGGTGGTACGCAGTATTTT. The encoded protein is CSVSTLPGAQGGTQYF.

V and J are TRBV4-3 and TRBJ2-5, with a possible D match to TRBD2 (5 bases). Germline V gene data show CDR1 as LGHNA and CDR2 as YSLEER. Trimming pared 4 bases from V and 10 bases from J, leaving 25 bases between. The CDR3 has 16 amino acids. CDR3 in amino acids: CASSPGEKSLTRVQYF. CDR3 DNA sequence: TGCGCCAGCAGCCCCGGGGAAAAGTCCCTTACTCGGGTCCAGTACTTC.

The chain carries TRBV11-2 and TRBJ2-5, with D perhaps TRBD2 (5 bases). CDR3 size: 14 residues. V dropped 4 bases and J dropped 10 bases, with 19 bases sitting between them. The germline V gene encodes CDR1 SGHAT and CDR2 FQNNGV. CDR3 residues: CASSSGPWGEVQYF. For the CDR3, the DNA is TGTGCCAGCAGCTCCGGACCCTGGGGAGAGGTCCAGTACTTC.

The rearrangement links TRBV12-5 to TRBJ2-5; a possible D gene is TRBD1 (6 bases). The V end was cut by 3 bases, the J end by 0 bases, with 11 bases between. CDR1 and CDR2 from the germline V gene are LGHNT and FRNRAP. There are 15 residues in the CDR3. Here the CDR3 DNA reads TGTGCTAGTGGTTTAGGACAGATGTACCAAGAGACCCAGTACTTC. Amino acids: CASGLGQMYQETQYF.

The chain couples TRBV7-2 to TRBJ2-1; TRBD2 agrees at 10 bases. CDR3 length: 19 residues. CDR1 is SGHTA and CDR2 is FQGNSA in the germline V gene. V was pared by 3 bases and J by 0 bases, with 11 bases of the junction left unmatched. CDR3: CASSFRIAGGQSSYNEQFF. CDR3 sequence (DNA): TGTGCCAGCAGCTTTAGGATAGCGGGGGGCCAGAGCTCCTACAATGAGCAGTTCTTC.

DNA of the CDR3: TGTGCCAGCAGCTTTAGACTAGGCACAGATACGCAGTATTTT. It translates to CASSFRLGTDTQYF. The chain joins TRBV9 to TRBJ2-3, with D tentatively TRBD2 (6 bases). The CDR3 consists of 14 residues. In germline, CDR1 is SGDLS, CDR2 YYNGEE. V was shortened by 4 bases and J by 1 base, with 10 bases between the two germline ends. Full variable domain (rest looked up from reference TRBV9 and TRBJ2-3): DSGVTQTPKHLITATGQRVTLRCSPRSGDLSVYWYQQSLDQGLQFLIQYYNGEERAKGNILERFSAQQFPDLHSELNLSSLELGDSALYFCASSFRLGTDTQYFGPGTRLTVL.

The J gene is TRBJ2-1, the V gene TRBV9, with D perhaps matching TRBD2 (6 bases). CDR3 length: 14 amino acids. Trimming removed 7 bases from V and 8 bases from J, with 19 bases in between. Germline lookup yields CDR1 SGDLS and CDR2 YYNGEE. The CDR3 reads CASPGTRGIHEQFF. The CDR3 DNA reads TGTGCCAGCCCCGGGACTCGGGGGATACATGAGCAGTTCTTC.

This clone was detected a few times. The V call is TRBV7-9, the J call TRBJ1-1; 8 bases line up with TRBD1. Germline V gene lookup returns CDR1 SEHNR and CDR2 FQNEAQ (reference sequence). V dropped 5 bases and J dropped 6; count of bases not matched to a gene: 5. CDR3 length: 13 amino acids. CDR3 DNA sequence: TGTGCCAGCAGCAGGACAGGGTTCGCTGAAGCTTTCTTT. This encodes CASSRTGFAEAFF. Full variable domain (outside the CDR3, taken from reference TRBV7-9 and TRBJ1-1): DTGVSQNPRHKITKRGQNVTFRCDPISEHNRLYWYRQTLGQGPEFLTYFQNEAQLEKSRLLSDRFSAERPKGSFSTLEIQRTEQGDSAMYLCASSRTGFAEAFFGQGTRLTVV.

The chain uses TRBV5-8 and TRBJ2-7; 8 bases match TRBD2. Germline V lookup: CDR1 SGHTS, CDR2 YDEGEE. CDR3 length: 16 amino acids. V was pared by 5 bases and J by 0 bases, with 10 bases of the junction left unmatched. CDR3 protein: CASSPRSGRISYEQYF. DNA of the CDR3: TGTGCCAGCAGTCCCCGGAGCGGGAGAATCTCCTACGAGCAGTACTTC.

The J gene is TRBJ2-1, the V gene TRBV6-4; tentative D call: TRBD2 (6 bases). Trimming removed 0 bases at V and 3 bases at J, with 12 bases between. Germline V gives CDR1 MRHNA, CDR2 SNTAGT. The CDR3 has 16 residues. This CDR3 reads CASSDSVGGDYNEQFF. The CDR3 DNA follows: TGTGCCAGCAGTGACTCTGTGGGAGGTGACTACAATGAGCAGTTCTTC.

The V gene is TRBV28, the J gene TRBJ2-7; a possible D gene is TRBD2 (6 bases). This CDR3 spans 15 amino acids. The germline V gene has CDR1 MDHEN and CDR2 SYDVKM. Trimming stripped 2 bases from V and 0 bases from J, with 11 bases between. CDR3 residues: CASSLSGRASYEQYF. The CDR3 bases are TGTGCCAGCAGTTTAAGCGGGCGGGCCTCCTACGAGCAGTACTTC.

The chain joins TRBV4-2 to TRBJ1-2, with 8 nucleotides matching TRBD1. V lost 4 bases and J lost 7; bases outside the gene matches: 14. The CDR3 is 16 residues long. Germline values: CDR1 LGHNA, CDR2 YNFKEQ. CDR3 in amino acids: CASSPPTGQGSSGYTF. The DNA of the CDR3 is TGTGCCAGCAGCCCTCCCACCGGACAGGGCTCTTCTGGCTACACCTTC.

The table lists this clone with many counts. The chain is built from TRBV25-1 and TRBJ2-7; 11 nucleotides align to TRBD1. Germline CDR1 reads MGHDK; CDR2 reads SYGVNS. The CDR3 totals 15 residues. J lost 4 bases, V lost 3 bases, and 5 bases had no gene match. The DNA for the CDR3 is TGTGCCAGCAGTGACCGGGACAGGGGGATTTACGAGCAGTACTTC. Its translation: CASSDRDRGIYEQYF.

The rearrangement links TRBV11-2 to TRBJ2-7; D is perhaps TRBD2 (6 bases). The germline gives CDR1 SGHAT, CDR2 FQNNGV. This CDR3 has 12 amino acids. V was cut by 3 bases and J by 3 bases, with 6 bases left in between. The chain's CDR3 is CASSFGGYEQYF. The DNA for the CDR3 is TGTGCCAGCAGCTTCGGGGGCTACGAGCAGTACTTC.

This chain uses TRBV5-5 with TRBJ2-7; 8 bases are a match to TRBD1. The CDR3 runs to 13 residues. CDR1 and CDR2 from the germline V gene are SGHKS and YYEKEE (reference sequence). V lost 5 bases to trimming and J lost 3 bases; unmatched junction nucleotides: 4. CDR3 in amino acids: CASSIGTGYEQYF. In nucleotides, the CDR3 is TGTGCCAGCAGTATCGGGACAGGCTACGAGCAGTACTTC.

The chain carries TRBV14 and TRBJ2-7; 8 nucleotides match TRBD2. In germline, CDR1 is SGHDN, CDR2 FVKESK. V shed 4 bases and J 6 bases; nucleotides not matched to a gene: 5. This CDR3 spans 13 amino acids. CDR3: CASSPGRGGEQYF. CDR3 in DNA: TGTGCCAGCAGCCCCGGGAGGGGTGGCGAGCAGTACTTC. Drawing the rest from reference TRBV14 and TRBJ2-7, the complete variable domain is EAGVTQFPSHSVIEKGQTVTLRCDPISGHDNLYWYRRVMGKEIKFLLHFVKESKQDESGMPNNRFLAERTGGTYSTLKVQPAELEDSGVYFCASSPGRGGEQYFGPGTRLTVT.

This chain connects TRBV6-1 to TRBJ2-7; 9 nucleotides agree with TRBD2. This CDR3 has 15 residues. The V gene's germline CDR1 is MNHNS and CDR2 SASEGT. After removal of 4 bases from V and 1 base from J, the junction contained 5 bases not matched to a gene. The CDR3 is CASSALAGGSYEQYF. The DNA of the CDR3 is TGTGCCAGCAGTGCCCTGGCGGGGGGGTCCTACGAGCAGTACTTC.

The genes are TRBV5-1 and TRBJ2-7, with 7 bases aligning to TRBD1. The J segment lost 4 bases and the V segment lost 0 bases, leaving 1 base of the junction unmatched. Germline V gives CDR1 SGHRS, CDR2 YFSETQ. This CDR3 spans 13 amino acids. The chain's CDR3 is CASSLETGYEQYF. As DNA, the CDR3 is TGCGCCAGCAGCTTGGAGACAGGGTACGAGCAGTACTTC.

The chain has TRBV27 and TRBJ2-1; D might be TRBD1 (6 bases). Trimming took 5 bases from V and 2 from J, leaving 19 bases between them. In germline, CDR1 is MNHEY, CDR2 SMNVEV (reference sequence). This CDR3 is built from 17 residues. The CDR3 protein is CASSTVTGTHAYNEQFF. CDR3 DNA sequence: TGTGCCAGCAGTACCGTTACCGGGACACATGCCTACAATGAGCAGTTCTTC.

This clone has a handful of counts. The V and J genes are TRBV7-9 and TRBJ2-7; the D gene is possibly TRBD1 (6 bases). Trimming left V 5 bases short and J 3 bases short, with 11 bases between. The CDR3 consists of 13 residues. The germline V gene encodes CDR1 SEHNR and CDR2 FQNEAQ (reference sequence). The CDR3 DNA is TGTGCCAGCAGCAGGGACAACCGCTACGAGCAGTACTTC. This translates into CASSRDNRYEQYF.

This sequence joins TRBV18 and TRBJ1-5; D is possibly TRBD1 (6 bases). Trimming stripped 2 bases from V and 5 bases from J, with 10 bases between. Per the germline V gene, CDR1 is KGHSH and CDR2 is LQKENI. CDR3 length: 14 amino acids. CDR3 bases: TGTGCCAGCTCACCAGAGGCAGGGGATCAGCCCCAGCATTTT. Translating gives CASSPEAGDQPQHF. Looking up the rest from reference TRBV18 and TRBJ1-5 gives the full variable domain: NAGVMQNPRHLVRRRGQEARLRCSPMKGHSHVYWYRQLPEEGLKFMVYLQKENIIDESGMPKERFSAEFPKEGPSILRIQQVVRGDSAAYFCASSPEAGDQPQHFGDGTRLSIL.

The chain combines TRBV7-2 with TRBJ1-6, with 9 bases that match TRBD1. V lost 5 bases, J lost 7 bases, and 6 bases stayed unmatched. The CDR3 consists of 15 residues. The germline V gene has CDR1 SGHTA and CDR2 FQGNSA. The CDR3 here is CASSTGQGRNSPLHF. Here the CDR3 DNA reads TGTGCCAGCAGCACGGGACAGGGAAGAAATTCACCCCTCCACTTT.

This clone was seen repeatedly, ten times or more. CDR3 DNA: TGTGCCAGTACCTCAGGACAGGGTAGCAATCAGCCCCAGCATTTT. Translation gives CASTSGQGSNQPQHF. The chain uses TRBV19 and TRBJ1-5; the match to TRBD1 covers 8 bases. The CDR3 spans 15 residues. The trim removed 7 bases at V and 0 bases at J, leaving 5 bases unmatched. In germline, CDR1 is LNHDA, CDR2 SQIVND (reference sequence).

The V call is TRBV18, the J call TRBJ2-1; TRBD2 aligns across 7 bases. The CDR3 extends over 17 amino acids. Looked up from germline, CDR1 is KGHSH and CDR2 is LQKENI. V lost 2 bases and J lost 0; bases outside the gene matches: 7. The CDR3 sequence is CASSPAGVASSYNEQFF. In DNA, the CDR3 is TGTGCCAGCTCACCAGCGGGGGTGGCGAGCTCCTACAATGAGCAGTTCTTC.

The chain recombines TRBV25-1 with TRBJ2-7; weak D call: TRBD2 (5 bases). V shed 4 bases and J shed 3 bases, with 16 bases lying between them. CDR3 length equals 15 residues. CDR1 and CDR2 from the germline V gene are MGHDK and SYGVNS. The CDR3 region is CASSVGISGGYEQYF. The CDR3, as DNA: TGTGCCAGCAGTGTCGGGATTTCTGGCGGCTACGAGCAGTACTTC.

V usage is TRBV15 and J usage is TRBJ2-1, with 7 bases lining up with TRBD2. This CDR3 has 17 residues. Germline V CDR1 and CDR2: LNHNV, YYDKDF (reference sequence). V trimming: 0 bases; J trimming: 1 base; junction bases outside the gene matches: 6. CDR3 nucleotides: TGTGCCACCAGCAGAGATGTCAGGGAGGGGTCCTACAATGAGCAGTTCTTC. It codes for CATSRDVREGSYNEQFF.

This CDR3 is CASSLRLADYNEQFF. As DNA, the CDR3 is TGTGCCAGCAGCTTAAGACTAGCGGACTACAATGAGCAGTTCTTC. V usage is TRBV11-3 and J usage is TRBJ2-1; 9 bases align to TRBD2. With V trimmed by 2 bases and J by 3 bases, 2 bases remained unmatched. Looked up from germline, CDR1 is SGHNT and CDR2 is YENEEA. This CDR3 is built from 15 residues.

The rearrangement uses TRBV29-1 and TRBJ1-1, with 12 bases lining up with TRBD1. The CDR3 contains 18 residues. The V and J ends lost 5 bases and 4 bases, in that order; junction bases with no gene match: 17. The germline V gene has CDR1 SQVTM and CDR2 ANQGSEA. CDR3 loop: CSVQKGGQGALTPTEAFF. Here the CDR3 DNA reads TGCAGCGTTCAAAAAGGGGGACAGGGGGCTTTAACCCCCACTGAAGCTTTCTTT.